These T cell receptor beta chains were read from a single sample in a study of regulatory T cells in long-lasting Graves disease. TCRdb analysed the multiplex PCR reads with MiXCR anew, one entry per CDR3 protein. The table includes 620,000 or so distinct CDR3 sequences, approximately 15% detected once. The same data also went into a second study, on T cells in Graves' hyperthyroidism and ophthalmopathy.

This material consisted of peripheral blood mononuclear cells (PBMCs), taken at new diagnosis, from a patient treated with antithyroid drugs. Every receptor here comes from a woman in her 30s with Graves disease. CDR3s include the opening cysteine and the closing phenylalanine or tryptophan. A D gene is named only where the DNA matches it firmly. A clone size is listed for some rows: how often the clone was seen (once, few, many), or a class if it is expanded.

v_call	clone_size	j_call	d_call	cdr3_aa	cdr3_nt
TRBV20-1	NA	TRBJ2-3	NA	CSASFQSGTDTQYF	TGCAGTGCTAGTTTTCAATCTGGCACAGATACGCAGTATTTT
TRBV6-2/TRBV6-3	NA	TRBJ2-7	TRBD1	CATRENRGSNEQYF	TGTGCCACACGGGAGAACAGGGGGTCCAACGAGCAGTACTTC
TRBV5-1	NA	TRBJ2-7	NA	CASSLNAGAPQTEQYF	TGCGCCAGCAGCTTGAACGCAGGGGCACCTCAAACCGAGCAGTACTTC
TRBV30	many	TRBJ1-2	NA	CAWRGGPGGYTF	TGTGCCTGGAGGGGAGGACCCGGTGGCTACACCTTC
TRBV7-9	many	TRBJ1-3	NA	CASSLSTVSGNTIYF	TGTGCCAGCAGCTTATCGACGGTCTCTGGAAACACCATATATTTT
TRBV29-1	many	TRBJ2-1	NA	CSVAGDPSSYNEQFF	TGCAGCGTTGCCGGAGATCCGAGCTCCTACAATGAGCAGTTCTTC
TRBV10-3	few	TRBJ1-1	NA	CAISESTSKSGAFF	TGTGCCATCAGTGAGTCGACCTCGAAATCTGGAGCTTTCTTT
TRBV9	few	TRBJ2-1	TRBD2	CASSNMLAGTSGRNGQFF	TGTGCCAGCAGCAACATGCTAGCGGGGACTAGCGGGAGAAATGGGCAGTTCTTC
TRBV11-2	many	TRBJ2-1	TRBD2	CASSPRTSGANEQFF	TGTGCCAGCAGCCCCCGGACTAGCGGGGCCAATGAGCAGTTCTTC
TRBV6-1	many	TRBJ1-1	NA	CASRGQLNTEAFF	TGTGCCAGCAGAGGACAGCTAAACACTGAAGCTTTCTTT
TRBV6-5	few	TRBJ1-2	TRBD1	CASSSPPPTGLHYGYTF	TGTGCCAGCAGTTCCCCCCCCCCGACAGGGTTGCACTATGGCTACACCTTC
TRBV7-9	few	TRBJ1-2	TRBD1	CASGTGGILANYGYTF	TGTGCCAGCGGGACAGGGGGGATATTAGCTAACTATGGCTACACCTTC
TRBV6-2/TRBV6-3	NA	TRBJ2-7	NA	CASSYSPTGSYEQYF	TGTGCCAGCAGTTACTCACCGACCGGTTCCTACGAGCAGTACTTC
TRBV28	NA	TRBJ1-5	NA	CATAPGGALSNQPQHF	TGTGCCACAGCGCCTGGGGGTGCCCTTAGCAATCAGCCCCAGCATTTT
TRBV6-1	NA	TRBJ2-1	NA	CASSESRGSEQFF	TGTGCCAGCAGTGAATCAAGGGGCAGTGAGCAGTTCTTC
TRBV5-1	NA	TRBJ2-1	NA	CASSLYRSSYNEQFF	TGCGCCAGCAGCTTGTACAGGTCCTCCTACAATGAGCAGTTCTTC
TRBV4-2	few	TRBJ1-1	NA	CASSHAKLQAEAFF	TGTGCCAGCAGCCACGCAAAATTACAGGCTGAAGCTTTCTTT
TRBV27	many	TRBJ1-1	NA	CASSTRDTLNTEAFF	TGTGCCAGCAGTACGCGGGACACCTTGAACACTGAAGCTTTCTTT
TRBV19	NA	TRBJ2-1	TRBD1	CASRVTGDEQFF	TGTGCCAGTAGGGTCACAGGGGATGAGCAGTTCTTC